These 27 T cell receptor beta chains came from one sample sequenced in a study of metastatic and nonmetastatic thyroid tumors. TCRdb re-clonotyped the PCR reads through MiXCR. The table lists 45,000 to 60,000 clones, approximately 15% of them singletons, with almost 3% in the top ten. No treatment of any kind had been given to any patient before thyroid surgery. Specimen: blood. The receptor set was obtained from a female donor with papillary thyroid cancer or a benign thyroid nodule (not recorded which). Some clones in this sample may be carry-over from other donors' samples.

The chain joins TRBV6-1 to TRBJ2-7; no clear D gene. The CDR3 contains 13 residues. CDR1 and CDR2 from the germline V gene are MNHNS and SASEGT. V lost 7 bases and J 2 bases, leaving 12 bases between the germline ends. CDR3 bases: TGTGCCAGCACATGGGTACGGCCCTACGAGCAGTACGTC. This encodes CASTWVRPYEQYV.

This clone appeared a few times. An end of the junction does not agree with germline; a read error may underlie this. The J gene is TRBJ2-6, the V gene TRBV6-1, with D uncertain. Per the germline V gene, CDR1 is MNHNS and CDR2 is SASEGT. The CDR3 consists of 15 residues. The CDR3 coding sequence is TGTGCCAGCAGTGTAGGATGCTCTGGTGCCAACGTCCTGACTTTC. The encoded protein is CASSVGCSGANVLTF.

This clone was counted at least ten times. V is TRBV7-6 and J is TRBJ2-7; a weak D match, TRBD2 (6 bases). Per the germline V gene, CDR1 is SGHVS and CDR2 is FNYEAQ. The CDR3 sequence is 15 residues long. Trimming left V 0 bases short and J 2 bases short, with 11 bases between. CDR3 in amino acids: CASSLAFAGPYEQYF. The DNA for the CDR3 is TGTGCCAGCAGCTTAGCATTCGCGGGGCCCTACGAGCAGTACTTC.

A word on this clone: Given a much more abundant clone one base away, this may be a read error. The V and J genes are TRBV5-4 and TRBJ2-1; D unclear. Per the germline V gene, CDR1 is SGHNT and CDR2 is YYREEE (reference sequence). CDR3 length: 15 residues. CDR3 nucleotides: TGTGCCAGCAGCTTCTCTAGAGGAAGTATAGATGAGCAGTCCTTC. Its translation: CASSFSRGSIDEQSF.

The table lists this clone with a few counts. Given the absence of the conserved phenylalanine or tryptophan at the CDR3 end, a read error is likely. The chain couples TRBV6-1 to TRBJ1-1; no clear D. V was pared by 6 bases and J by 3 bases, with 14 bases between. Germline V gene sequence: CDR1 MNHNS, CDR2 SASEGT. The CDR3 has 14 residues. The CDR3: CASRSTFGYTEAFL. The DNA for the CDR3 is TGTGCCAGCAGATCGACATTCGGTTACACTGAAGCTTTCCTT.

This clone was observed a few times. CDR3 amino acids: CASIFRLAGTAGYEQYF. The CDR3 nucleotides are TGTGCCAGCATTTTCCGACTAGCGGGGACCGCTGGCTACGAGCAGTACTTC. This rearrangement joins TRBV27 to TRBJ2-7, with 11 bases fitting TRBD2. Germline trimming cut 7 bases from V and 3 bases from J; bases unmatched to any gene: 14. This CDR3 is 17 amino acids long. Germline V gene lookup returns CDR1 MNHEY and CDR2 SMNVEV (reference sequence).

This clone was seen ten or more times. This chain uses TRBV20-1 with TRBJ2-3, with 7 bases that match TRBD2. The V gene's germline CDR1 is DFQATT and CDR2 SNEGSKA (reference sequence). The CDR3 extends over 14 amino acids. The CDR3 DNA reads as TGCAGGGTTTCACGAGGGGAGGGGACAGATACGCAGTATTTT. Protein sequence: CRVSRGEGTDTQYF.

This clone was counted ten times or more. This chain connects TRBV11-3 to TRBJ2-1; TRBD2 aligns across 10 bases. Looked up from germline, CDR1 is SGHNT and CDR2 is YENEEA. CDR3 length equals 17 residues. The ends lost 6 bases at V and 8 bases at J; junction bases unmatched: 16. CDR3 bases: TGTGCCAGCAGTTCGATTGGGAGAGCGGGAGGGCCCTATGAGCAGTTCTTC. It encodes CASSSIGRAGGPYEQFF.

The table lists this clone with many counts. The CDR3 nucleotides are TGTGCCAGCAGAGTCGGTACCAACTATGGCTACACCTTC. Encoded protein: CASRVGTNYGYTF. The chain couples TRBV6-1 to TRBJ1-2; the D is unclear. This CDR3 has 13 amino acids. V lost 6 bases and J 2 bases, leaving 10 bases between the germline ends. CDR1 and CDR2 (germline): MNHNS, SASEGT.

This clone was observed at least ten times. One junction end disagrees with the germline gene, perhaps due to a read error. V and J are TRBV28 and TRBJ1-4, with no clear D. Germline assignment: CDR1 MDHEN and CDR2 SYDVKM. This CDR3 comprises 16 residues. This CDR3 reads CTSSPTGSATNEKLFF. The CDR3 DNA reads as TGTACCAGCAGCCCCACCGGGTCTGCAACTAATGAAAAACTGTTTTTT.

This clone came up many times. The chain links TRBV12-3 or TRBV12-4 to TRBJ2-1, with 7 bases lining up with TRBD1. With V trimmed by 6 bases and J by 5 bases, 10 bases remained unmatched. This CDR3 is 15 amino acids long. The CDR3 bases are TGTGCCAGCAGCCGACAGGGAACACACAACAATGAGCAGTTCTTC. This sequence encodes CASSRQGTHNNEQFF.

This clone showed up many times. The chain recombines TRBV24-1 with TRBJ1-1; D may be TRBD1 (6 bases). Germline V CDR1 and CDR2: KGHDR, SFDVKD. Trimming shortened V by 7 bases and J by 3 bases, and 20 bases separated the two germline ends. This CDR3 has 16 residues. CDR3 coding DNA: TGTGCCACCAGGTTACAGGGTGAAGGCCTTGACACTGAAGCTTTCTTT. Translating gives CATRLQGEGLDTEAFF.

This clone was detected ten times or more. The V and J genes are TRBV6-2 or TRBV6-3 and TRBJ2-7; D ambiguous. Per germline, CDR1 MNHEY and CDR2 SVGEGT. Trimming shortened V by 0 bases and J by 3 bases, and 6 bases separated the two germline ends. The CDR3 sequence is 13 residues long. The CDR3 loop is CASSYSESYEQYF. The CDR3, as DNA: TGTGCCAGCAGTTACTCGGAAAGCTACGAGCAGTACTTC.

This clone was picked up a small number of times. The gene calls are TRBV6-1 and TRBJ2-7; D is perhaps TRBD1 (5 bases). Germline-derived CDR1 and CDR2 are MNHNS and SASEGT. This CDR3 comprises 13 residues. The CDR3 region has the DNA TGTGCTATCTCGGCAGGGTCGTCCTACGAGCAGTACTTC. The encoded protein is CAISAGSSYEQYF.

This clone was recorded a few times. Just one base apart from a much larger clone, this may be a read error. The chain links TRBV12-3 or TRBV12-4 to TRBJ2-1; 11 nucleotides align to TRBD2. Germline trimming cut 7 bases from V and 8 bases from J; bases unmatched to any gene: 4. The CDR3 is 13 residues long. The CDR3 DNA is TGTGCCAGCATGACTAGCGGGATCTATGAGCAGTTCTTC. Protein: CASMTSGIYEQFF.

J is TRBJ1-4 and V is TRBV20-1; 11 bases are shared with TRBD1. The CDR3 consists of 15 residues. Germline assignment: CDR1 DFQATT and CDR2 SNEGSKA (reference sequence). Losses at the gene ends were 0 bases for V and 5 bases for J; bases not matched to a gene: 2. This CDR3 reads CSAREDRGQNEKLFF. CDR3 sequence (DNA): TGCAGTGCTAGAGAGGACAGGGGGCAGAATGAAAAACTGTTTTTT.

Notes on this clone: Sequence at one end of the junction differs from germline and may be a read error. The chain joins TRBV7-6 to TRBJ1-1; D is ambiguous. The CDR3 has 18 residues. Germline CDR1 and CDR2: SGHVS and FNYEAQ. Written as DNA, the CDR3 is TGTGCCGGCAGCCCACCAGCGTGTGCATGGGGTGGGTACACTGAAGCTTTCTTT. Protein product: CAGSPPACAWGGYTEAFF.

This clone was recorded many times. Additional DNA sequences in this sample encode the identical CDR3. This chain joins TRBV6-1 and TRBJ2-1; 7 bases are a match to TRBD1. The junction had 5 bases not matched to a gene; V was cut back by 6 bases and J by 6 bases. This CDR3 has 13 amino acids. Per the germline V gene, CDR1 is MNHNS and CDR2 is SASEGT. The chain's CDR3 is CASSPTGLNEQFF. The CDR3 nucleotides read TGTGCCAGCAGCCCGACAGGGCTCAATGAGCAGTTCTTC.

V gene TRBV2 combines with J gene TRBJ2-1; D call uncertain. This CDR3 spans 15 amino acids. With 4 bases removed from V and 8 bases from J, the gap between germline ends came to 18 bases. Germline values: CDR1 SNHLY, CDR2 FYNNEI. CDR3: CASSGSTSVRYEQFF. The DNA of the CDR3 is TGTGCCAGCAGTGGCTCCACCTCGGTTCGGTATGAGCAGTTCTTC.

The gene calls are TRBV5-4 and TRBJ2-1; 7 positions match TRBD2. CDR1 and CDR2 from the germline V gene are SGHNT and YYREEE (reference sequence). This CDR3 is 19 amino acids long. Trimming removed 0 bases from V and 6 bases from J; junction bases left unmatched: 18. The CDR3 here is CASSLAGTNGRAGSNEQFF. As DNA, the CDR3 is TGTGCCAGCAGCTTGGCCGGGACTAACGGGAGAGCGGGGTCCAATGAGCAGTTCTTC.

In its sample, this clone was seen many times. This chain links TRBV6-5 with TRBJ2-3; TRBD2 matches 13 bases. Losses at the gene ends were 2 bases for V and 1 base for J; bases not matched to a gene: 6. The CDR3 contains 18 residues. CDR1 is MNHEY and CDR2 is SVGAGI in the germline V gene. CDR3 DNA: TGTGCCAGCAGTTACGCGACTAGCGGGAGGCGTGGCACAGATACGCAGTATTTT. The encoded protein is CASSYATSGRRGTDTQYF.

This clone was observed many times. The chain is built from TRBV5-1 and TRBJ2-7, with 8 positions matching TRBD1. Looked up from germline, CDR1 is SGHRS and CDR2 is YFSETQ. V lost 4 bases to trimming and J lost 2 bases; unmatched junction nucleotides: 11. The CDR3 is made up of 16 amino acids. The CDR3 coding sequence is TGCGCCAGCAGCAAAGGTTCCCCACAGGGGGCCTACGAGCAGTACTTC. The encoded protein is CASSKGSPQGAYEQYF.

This clone was counted many times. The genes are TRBV6-1 and TRBJ1-2; TRBD1 agrees at 10 bases. V lost 6 bases and J lost 2; bases outside the gene matches: 9. CDR3 length equals 16 residues. Germline loops: CDR1 MNHNS, CDR2 SASEGT. The CDR3 sequence is CASRLLPGQGNYGYTF. In DNA form, the CDR3 reads TGTGCCAGCAGACTCCTACCGGGACAGGGGAACTATGGCTACACCTTC.

This clone was counted at least ten times. A much larger clone lies a single base off, so this may be a read error. Other nucleotide sequences in the sample specify the same CDR3. The gene calls are TRBV7-3 and TRBJ2-3; D gene ambiguous. Germline loops: CDR1 SGHTA, CDR2 FQGTGA. The V end lost 5 bases, the J end lost 2 bases, and 5 bases lay between the germline ends. CDR3 length: 12 residues. CDR3 DNA: TGTGCCAGCAGCCCGAACACAGATACGCAGTATTTT. Translated, it gives CASSPNTDTQYF.

The chain links TRBV20-1 to TRBJ2-1; D might be TRBD2 (6 bases). This CDR3 spans 15 amino acids. V was shortened by 5 bases and J by 10 bases, with 24 bases between the two germline ends. CDR1 and CDR2 (germline): DFQATT, SNEGSKA (reference sequence). Here the CDR3 DNA reads TGCAGTGCTGCCTCGGCTATCGGGAGTCTCGGGGAGCAGTTCTTC. The encoded protein is CSAASAIGSLGEQFF.

This clone has a count of ten or more. CDR3 nucleotide sequence: TGCGCCAGCAGCTTGGCCGGTGGGAACACCGGGGAGCTGTTTTTT. Translating gives CASSLAGGNTGELFF. The chain uses TRBV5-1 and TRBJ2-2; D ambiguous. From germline, CDR1 is SGHRS and CDR2 YFSETQ. This CDR3 is 15 amino acids long. V was shortened by 0 bases and J by 1 base, with 7 bases between the two germline ends.

Ten or more counts support this clone. The same CDR3 also results from other DNA sequences found in this sample. The J gene is TRBJ2-2, the V gene TRBV5-1; D remains ambiguous. Trimming removed 4 bases from V and 7 bases from J, with 23 bases in between. Germline CDR1 is SGHRS and CDR2 is YFSETQ. CDR3 length equals 17 residues. CDR3 sequence: CASSPRTVRNPGGELFF. The CDR3 DNA reads as TGCGCCAGCAGCCCCCGAACGGTTAGGAACCCCGGCGGGGAGCTGTTTTTT.